A single sample is the source of the 18 T cell receptor beta chains below, sequenced in a study of T cells after yellow fever vaccination. TCRdb reprocessed the 5' RACE reads via MiXCR and lists one record per CDR3 protein. The table records 600,000 to 750,000 distinct CDR3 sequences, around 12% of them present only once. The sample consisted of PBMCs, taken on the day of the yellow fever booster vaccination. All receptors come from a man under 40 who received the YFV17D yellow fever vaccine.

This clonotype was picked up a small number of times. The chain employs TRBV5-1 and TRBJ2-1; no firm D call. V gave up 4 bases and J gave up 0 bases, with 14 bases separating them. Germline values: CDR1 SGHRS, CDR2 YFSETQ. This CDR3 spans 16 amino acids. CDR3: CASSGTKVSSYNEQFF. CDR3 nucleotides: TGCGCCAGCAGCGGAACCAAAGTGAGCTCCTACAATGAGCAGTTCTTC.

This clonotype was found a few times. The V and J genes are TRBV6-5 and TRBJ2-5, with 11 nucleotides matching TRBD2. The germline gives CDR1 MNHEY, CDR2 SVGAGI. V lost 7 bases to trimming and J lost 3 bases; unmatched junction nucleotides: 7. The CDR3 is made up of 15 amino acids. The CDR3 region is CASTILLAGEETQYF. As DNA, the CDR3 is TGTGCCAGCACTATACTACTAGCGGGAGAAGAGACCCAGTACTTC.

In its sample, this clonotype was seen a few times. The rearrangement uses TRBV4-3 and TRBJ2-7, with 12 bases identical to TRBD2. Trimming took 3 bases from V and 4 from J; bases not matched to a gene: 7. The germline gives CDR1 LGHNA, CDR2 YSLEER. The CDR3 covers 16 residues. The CDR3, as DNA: TGCGCCAGCAGCCAGACTAGCGGGAGTCAATCTTACGAGCAGTACTTC. It encodes CASSQTSGSQSYEQYF.

This clonotype has a handful of counts. The chain employs TRBV29-1 and TRBJ2-5, with TRBD1 matching over 7 bases. Trimming cost V 5 bases and J 5 bases; bases outside gene matches: 8. Germline loops: CDR1 SQVTM, CDR2 ANQGSEA. The CDR3 extends over 13 amino acids. The CDR3, as DNA: TGCAGCGTTCGGGACAGCCGTCACGAGACCCAGTACTTC. Translated: CSVRDSRHETQYF.

The J gene is TRBJ2-2, the V gene TRBV29-1; TRBD2 matches at 8 bases. This CDR3 comprises 17 residues. Germline loops: CDR1 SQVTM, CDR2 ANQGSEA. V was clipped by 7 bases and J by 5 bases; unmatched bases: 18. The CDR3 loop reads CSALPPGSGSGTGELFF. CDR3 nucleotide sequence: TGCAGCGCCCTGCCCCCAGGAAGCGGGAGCGGTACCGGGGAGCTGTTTTTT.

This chain joins TRBV7-2 and TRBJ2-7; no firm D call. V shed 1 base and J shed 3 bases, with 13 bases lying between them. This CDR3 is built from 15 residues. The germline CDR1 and CDR2 sequences are SGHTA and FQGNSA. The chain's CDR3 is CASSLVIELYYEQYF. For the CDR3, the DNA is TGTGCCAGCAGCTTAGTTATAGAGCTTTACTACGAGCAGTACTTC.

With regard to this clonotype: Germline is not matched at one junction end, which may reflect a read error. This chain joins TRBV7-7 and TRBJ2-5; weak D call: TRBD2 (5 bases). CDR3 length: 15 amino acids. Germline V gene lookup returns CDR1 SSHAT and CDR2 FNYEAQ (reference sequence). CDR3 sequence reads: CASSLFPADQETQYF. CDR3 DNA: TGTGCTAGCAGCTTATTCCCAGCGGATCAAGAGACCCAGTACTTC.

This clonotype came up once. This chain uses TRBV27 with TRBJ1-5; TRBD1 agrees at 7 bases. V lost 3 bases and J lost 1; bases outside the gene matches: 3. CDR3 length equals 15 residues. Per the germline V gene, CDR1 is MNHEY and CDR2 is SMNVEV (reference sequence). The CDR3 sequence is CASSFDRASNQPQHF. In nucleotides, the CDR3 is TGTGCCAGCAGTTTTGACAGGGCAAGCAATCAGCCCCAGCATTTT.

This clonotype was seen only a few times. The rearrangement links TRBV7-2 to TRBJ2-7; 12 nucleotides align to TRBD2. Germline CDR1 and CDR2: SGHTA and FQGNSA. The length of the CDR3 is 15 residues. V dropped 5 bases and J dropped 5; count of bases not matched to a gene: 7. CDR3 nucleotides: TGTGCCAGCAGCATCGGACTAGCGGGATACGACGAGCAGTACTTC. Translation: CASSIGLAGYDEQYF.

This clonotype has a handful of counts. The gene calls are TRBV9 and TRBJ2-7, with TRBD1 matching over 8 bases. V shed 5 bases and J 3 bases; nucleotides not matched to a gene: 13. Looked up from germline, CDR1 is SGDLS and CDR2 is YYNGEE. The CDR3 is made up of 16 amino acids. CDR3: CASSSLPGQGLYEQYF. The CDR3 region has the DNA TGTGCCAGCAGTTCCTTACCAGGACAGGGTCTCTACGAGCAGTACTTC.

This clonotype was detected many times. The chain recombines TRBV20-1 with TRBJ2-1; TRBD1 or TRBD2 may be the D gene (5 bases each). The CDR3 extends over 17 amino acids. Trimming took off 2 bases at V and 4 bases at J, with 21 bases between the two ends. The germline gives CDR1 DFQATT, CDR2 SNEGSKA (reference sequence). This CDR3 reads CSARLISGTVSYNEQFF. CDR3 bases: TGCAGTGCTAGATTAATATCTGGGACCGTCTCTTACAATGAGCAGTTCTTC.

This clonotype occurred a few times. The CDR3 region has the DNA TGTGCCAGCGGCCGATCGGGAGCAGGCTACGAGCAGTACTTC. It yields the protein CASGRSGAGYEQYF. The chain joins TRBV7-2 to TRBJ2-7; D is perhaps TRBD2 (6 bases). The CDR3 has 14 amino acids. Trimming took 8 bases from V and 3 from J, leaving 17 bases between them. CDR1 SGHTA and CDR2 FQGNSA come from the germline V gene.

J is TRBJ2-1 and V is TRBV3-1; TRBD2 agrees at 11 bases. This CDR3 is built from 16 residues. J gave up 2 bases and V 3 bases, and 3 bases lay outside the gene matches. Germline lookup yields CDR1 LGHDT and CDR2 YNNKEL (reference sequence). DNA of the CDR3: TGTGCCAGCAGCCATGGGACTAGCGGAACCTACAATGAGCAGTTCTTC. It codes for CASSHGTSGTYNEQFF.

This clonotype was seen only a few times. V is TRBV11-2 and J is TRBJ2-1; 7 bases align to TRBD2. This CDR3 has 16 amino acids. Germline trimming cut 8 bases from V and 1 base from J; bases unmatched to any gene: 11. Per the germline V gene, CDR1 is SGHAT and CDR2 is FQNNGV. The chain's CDR3 is CASYDHSGRSYNEQFF. In DNA, the CDR3 is TGTGCCAGCTACGACCACTCCGGGAGGTCCTACAATGAGCAGTTCTTC.

V gene TRBV12-5 combines with J gene TRBJ2-1; D is possibly TRBD1 or TRBD2 (5 bases each). The CDR3 runs 12 residues. Germline V gives CDR1 LGHNT, CDR2 FRNRAP. V lost 7 bases to trimming and J lost 4 bases, with 8 bases between them. CDR3 sequence reads: CASAGPYNEQFF. In DNA, the CDR3 is TGTGCTAGTGCGGGGCCTTACAATGAGCAGTTCTTC. Full variable domain (rest looked up from reference TRBV12-5 and TRBJ2-1): DARVTQTPRHKVTEMGQEVTMRCQPILGHNTVFWYRQTMMQGLELLAYFRNRAPLDDSGMPKDRFSAEMPDATLATLKIQPSEPRDSAVYFCASAGPYNEQFFGPGTRLTVL.

V gene TRBV7-2 combines with J gene TRBJ2-1; TRBD2 matches 7 bases. This CDR3 contains 16 residues. The trim removed 2 bases at V and 10 bases at J, leaving 14 bases unmatched. Germline assignment: CDR1 SGHTA and CDR2 FQGNSA. CDR3 DNA: TGTGCCAGCAGCTTAAGAGGCGTTGGGCGGGAGAGAGAGCAGTTCTTC. Residues: CASSLRGVGREREQFF.

The chain employs TRBV14 and TRBJ2-2, with TRBD1 matching over 9 bases. Trimming took 4 bases from V and 7 from J; bases not matched to a gene: 7. Per germline, CDR1 SGHDN and CDR2 FVKESK. This CDR3 region has 15 residues. CDR3 DNA sequence: TGTGCCAGCAGCCGAAACAGGGGGCAAAACGGGGAGCTGTTTTTT. It specifies CASSRNRGQNGELFF.

This clonotype was seen ten or more times. The chain carries TRBV12-3 or TRBV12-4 and TRBJ2-3; D is ambiguous. The CDR3 loop spans 14 amino acids. Trimming took 6 bases from V and 6 from J, leaving 16 bases between them. CDR3 in amino acids: CASSPPGSVDTQYF. The CDR3 coding sequence is TGTGCCAGCAGCCCCCCCGGGTCTGTGGATACGCAGTATTTT.